A selection of T cell receptor beta chains follows, all from one sample in a study of blood T cells in healthy people across ages. A single record per CDR3 protein comes from TCRdb applying MiXCR to the 5' RACE reads. The sample carries 1.5 million to 2 million distinct CDR3 sequences, roughly two fifths recorded once. The sequencing input was blood. The receptor set was obtained from a human donor in good health. CDR3s include the opening cysteine and the closing phenylalanine or tryptophan. The order of the fields is clone size, J gene, D gene, V gene, CDR3 DNA, CDR3 protein. The D gene is left open where the match is weak. Rows may omit the clone size; those that give it use once, few, many or a size class.

clone size: NA
J gene: TRBJ2-3
D gene: TRBD1
V gene: TRBV5-1
CDR3 DNA: TGCGCCAGCAGCTTACAGACAGGGTCGATATTGGGAGATACGCAGTATTTT
CDR3 protein: CASSLQTGSILGDTQYF

clone size: NA
J gene: TRBJ1-5
D gene: NA
V gene: TRBV12-3/TRBV12-4
CDR3 DNA: TGTGCCAGCAGCCTTTCCGAGAGCAATCAGCCCCAGCATTTT
CDR3 protein: CASSLSESNQPQHF

clone size: NA
J gene: TRBJ1-1
D gene: NA
V gene: TRBV28
CDR3 DNA: TGTGCCAGCATGGTAGGAGTAAGGACTGAAGCTTTCTTT
CDR3 protein: CASMVGVRTEAFF

clone size: NA
J gene: TRBJ2-5
D gene: NA
V gene: TRBV29-1
CDR3 DNA: TGCAGCGGATTGAGGGGGGGGGCCCAAGAGACCCAGTACTTC
CDR3 protein: CSGLRGGAQETQYF

clone size: NA
J gene: TRBJ1-2
D gene: NA
V gene: TRBV7-8
CDR3 DNA: TGTGCCAGCAGCCAACCACGAATCCCCGGAGGCTACACCTTC
CDR3 protein: CASSQPRIPGGYTF

clone size: NA
J gene: TRBJ2-6
D gene: NA
V gene: TRBV7-6
CDR3 DNA: TGTGCCAGCAGCTTATTAGTAGGGGTAACCTCTGGGGCCAACGTCCTGACTTTC
CDR3 protein: CASSLLVGVTSGANVLTF

clone size: NA
J gene: TRBJ2-1
D gene: TRBD2
V gene: TRBV20-1
CDR3 DNA: TGCAGTGCTCTGGGGGTACTAGCTAGCGGGGGGAACAATGAGCAGTTCTTC
CDR3 protein: CSALGVLASGGNNEQFF

clone size: NA
J gene: TRBJ2-5
D gene: TRBD1
V gene: TRBV6-1
CDR3 DNA: TGTGCCAGCAGTATCCCGACAGGGGGGAAAGAGACCCAGTACTTC
CDR3 protein: CASSIPTGGKETQYF

clone size: NA
J gene: TRBJ1-6
D gene: NA
V gene: TRBV3-1
CDR3 DNA: TGTGCCAGCAGCCTGCAGGTGAACGGTTCACCCCTCCACTTT
CDR3 protein: CASSLQVNGSPLHF

clone size: NA
J gene: TRBJ2-7
D gene: NA
V gene: TRBV7-2
CDR3 DNA: TGTGCCAGCAGCTGGGACCGATTCAGCTACGAGCAGTACTTC
CDR3 protein: CASSWDRFSYEQYF

clone size: NA
J gene: TRBJ2-3
D gene: NA
V gene: TRBV4-1
CDR3 DNA: TGCGCCAGCAGCCAAGGAACCCTCGCTGGAGATACGCAGTATTTT
CDR3 protein: CASSQGTLAGDTQYF

clone size: NA
J gene: TRBJ1-1
D gene: NA
V gene: TRBV7-2
CDR3 DNA: TGTGCCAGCAGCCAGACGGGGGGGGGATCGGTGGCTTTCTTT
CDR3 protein: CASSQTGGGSVAFF

clone size: once
J gene: TRBJ2-1
D gene: TRBD1
V gene: TRBV7-2
CDR3 DNA: TGTGCCAGCAGCCCCAAATCCGACCGGGACAGCTCCTACAATGAGCAGTTCTTC
CDR3 protein: CASSPKSDRDSSYNEQFF

clone size: NA
J gene: TRBJ1-1
D gene: NA
V gene: TRBV10-3
CDR3 DNA: TGTGCCATCAGTCCGGACATGTCTTACACTGAAGCTTTCTTT
CDR3 protein: CAISPDMSYTEAFF

clone size: few
J gene: TRBJ1-5
D gene: NA
V gene: TRBV12-5
CDR3 DNA: TGTGCTAGTGGTTTGGAAACTGATCAGCCCCAGCATTTT
CDR3 protein: CASGLETDQPQHF

clone size: NA
J gene: TRBJ2-5
D gene: TRBD2
V gene: TRBV29-1
CDR3 DNA: TGCAGCGTCTCGACTAGCGGGGGTGAGGCCCAGTACTTC
CDR3 protein: CSVSTSGGEAQYF